These 18 T cell receptor beta chains came from one sample sequenced in a study of T cell responses to AZD1222 COVID-19 vaccine. This table comes from immunoSEQ multiplex PCR, and its TCRdb copy is limited to in-frame clones, with some not included. The sample lists fewer than 80,000 clones, about nine tenths occurring once. The sample consisted of peripheral blood, taken 28 days after the second dose of the MenACWY control vaccine. All receptors derive from an adult who received the MenACWY meningococcal vaccine as a control.

The CDR3 DNA sequence: TGTGCCAGCAGCTTGGCCGGGGAGGCATATCAGCCCCAGCATTTT. Translated: CASSLAGEAYQPQHF. The chain employs TRBV5-6 and TRBJ1-5; D not certain. The CDR3 is 15 amino acids. The ends were cut back, 0 bases at V and 5 bases at J, with 12 bases in the middle. The germline gives CDR1 SGHDT, CDR2 YYEEEE.

The rearrangement joins TRBV6-5 to TRBJ1-5; possibly TRBD1 for D (5 bases). Germline V CDR1 and CDR2: MNHEY, SVGAGI. The ends were cut back, 10 bases at V and 1 base at J, with 14 bases in the middle. This CDR3 has 14 amino acids. CDR3 residues: CATGADPSNQPQHF. The CDR3 DNA is TGTGCCACCGGGGCCGACCCGAGCAATCAGCCCCAGCATTTT.

The chain couples TRBV15 to TRBJ1-5, with D uncertain. Germline CDR1 and CDR2: LNHNV and YYDKDF (reference sequence). The CDR3 contains 16 residues. V lost 5 bases to trimming and J lost 8 bases, with 22 bases between them. The chain's CDR3 is CATSPRGILTTEPQHF. The CDR3 region has the DNA TGTGCCACCAGCCCAAGAGGGATTCTGACGACGGAGCCCCAGCATTTT.

V usage is TRBV4-2 and J usage is TRBJ1-5; D possibly corresponds to TRBD1 (5 bases). V lost 0 bases, J lost 0 bases, and 9 bases lay in between. The CDR3 has 16 amino acids. CDR1 is LGHNA and CDR2 is YNFKEQ in the germline V gene. CDR3 DNA sequence: TGTGCCAGCAGCCAAGATCGGGGGTATAGCAATCAGCCCCAGCATTTT. Its protein product is CASSQDRGYSNQPQHF.

The rearrangement joins TRBV10-1 to TRBJ2-1, with TRBD1 as a possible D gene (6 bases). The V and J ends lost 6 bases and 6 bases respectively, with 12 bases between them. Germline CDR1 WNHNN, CDR2 SYGVQD (reference sequence). The CDR3 length is 13 residues. CDR3 in amino acids: CASRGVQGNEQFF. The CDR3 DNA reads as TGCGCCAGCAGAGGGGTACAGGGCAATGAGCAGTTCTTC.

This chain joins TRBV11-2 and TRBJ2-1; tentative D call: TRBD1 (5 bases). The V and J ends lost 2 bases and 6 bases respectively, with 11 bases between them. The germline CDR1 and CDR2 sequences are SGHAT and FQNNGV. The CDR3 contains 14 residues. CDR3 in DNA: TGTGCCAGCAGCTTATCAGGGAACCTCAATGAGCAGTTCTTC. Translation: CASSLSGNLNEQFF.

V usage is TRBV5-1 and J usage is TRBJ2-5; 8 bases agree with TRBD2. The CDR3 contains 16 residues. The germline V gene has CDR1 SGHRS and CDR2 YFSETQ. V was pared by 4 bases and J by 5 bases, with 13 bases of the junction left unmatched. The CDR3 coding sequence is TGCGCCAGCAGCACCGGGATAGCGGGGCACCTGGAGACCCAGTACTTC. Translating gives CASSTGIAGHLETQYF.

The chain carries TRBV29-1 and TRBJ1-5; 9 bases line up with TRBD1. The CDR3 runs 13 residues. J lost 6 bases, V lost 7 bases, and 7 bases had no gene match. In germline, CDR1 is SQVTM, CDR2 ANQGSEA. The CDR3: CSALQGAGQPQHF. The CDR3 region has the DNA TGCAGCGCTCTACAGGGGGCGGGTCAGCCCCAGCATTTT.

This CDR3 reads CASSSETSGARGTGELFF. As DNA, the CDR3 is TGTGCCAGCAGCTCGGAGACTAGCGGGGCCCGAGGCACCGGGGAGCTGTTTTTT. This sequence joins TRBV5-6 and TRBJ2-2; 11 bases are shared with TRBD2. Germline V lookup: CDR1 SGHDT, CDR2 YYEEEE. After removal of 3 bases from V and 4 bases from J, the junction contained 11 bases not matched to a gene. The CDR3 is made up of 18 amino acids.

This clone was observed once. The chain is built from TRBV6-4 and TRBJ2-1, with 11 bases aligning to TRBD2. The CDR3 is 15 residues long. V lost 3 bases and J lost 3; bases outside the gene matches: 1. Germline CDR1 MRHNA, CDR2 SNTAGT. The CDR3 DNA follows: TGTGCCAGCAGTGAACTAGCGGGGGACTACAATGAGCAGTTCTTC. As protein: CASSELAGDYNEQFF.

The J gene is TRBJ1-1, the V gene TRBV6-6; D remains ambiguous. V was shortened by 6 bases and J by 6 bases, with 11 bases between the two germline ends. CDR1 and CDR2 from the germline V gene are MNHNY and SVGAGI (reference sequence). The CDR3 totals 12 residues. CDR3 protein: CASSSRQAEAFF. The CDR3 DNA is TGTGCCAGCAGCTCGAGGCAGGCTGAAGCTTTCTTT.

In the case of this clone: The sample carries other DNA sequences with the same CDR3. In DNA form, the CDR3 reads TGTGCCAGCAGCCTTACCGCAACTAATGAAAAACTGTTTTTT. Encoded protein: CASSLTATNEKLFF. The chain couples TRBV7-9 to TRBJ1-4; D uncertain. Per the germline V gene, CDR1 is SEHNR and CDR2 is FQNEAQ (reference sequence). The V gene lost 5 bases and the J gene lost 0 bases, with 7 bases spanning the gap. This CDR3 has 14 amino acids.

This clone was recorded a few times. In DNA, the CDR3 is TGTGCCAGCACTCCGATTGGAGGCGAGCAGTACTTC. This encodes CASTPIGGEQYF. This sequence joins TRBV6-5 and TRBJ2-7, with TRBD2 as a possible D gene (5 bases). The CDR3 loop spans 12 amino acids. Trimming removed 7 bases from V and 6 bases from J, with 13 bases in between. CDR1 is MNHEY and CDR2 is SVGAGI in the germline V gene.

This clone was detected only a few times. The CDR3 DNA is TGTGCCAGCAGTACAGGCGGGACTGAAGCTTTCTTT. This encodes CASSTGGTEAFF. The genes are TRBV6-5 and TRBJ1-1, with D possibly TRBD1 on 5 matching bases. Germline-derived CDR1 and CDR2 are MNHEY and SVGAGI. The CDR3 length is 12 residues. V was trimmed by 5 bases and J by 5 bases, leaving 9 bases between them.

The chain employs TRBV6-6 and TRBJ1-5, with TRBD1 as a possible D gene (5 bases). Germline-derived CDR1 and CDR2 are MNHNY and SVGAGI (reference sequence). With 10 bases removed from V and 0 bases from J, the gap between germline ends came to 16 bases. The CDR3 spans 15 residues. In nucleotides, the CDR3 is TGTGCCACCCAGGGAAGCCAGTATAGCAATCAGCCCCAGCATTTT. Translated, it gives CATQGSQYSNQPQHF.

The chain employs TRBV9 and TRBJ2-2; the D is unclear. CDR1 is SGDLS and CDR2 is YYNGEE in the germline V gene. V lost 4 bases and J lost 0, with 10 bases in between. The CDR3 is 15 residues long. The CDR3 DNA follows: TGTGCCAGCAGCCTGCGGACGTCGAACACCGGGGAGCTGTTTTTT. It yields the protein CASSLRTSNTGELFF.

This clone was observed a single time. V usage is TRBV11-3 and J usage is TRBJ2-1; TRBD2 agrees at 13 bases. The CDR3 has 17 residues. CDR1 is SGHNT and CDR2 is YENEEA in the germline V gene. V was clipped by 5 bases and J by 6 bases; unmatched bases: 10. This chain's CDR3 is CASSPRLAGGPSNEQFF. The CDR3 coding sequence is TGTGCCAGCAGCCCGCGACTAGCGGGGGGCCCTTCCAATGAGCAGTTCTTC.

The chain is built from TRBV18 and TRBJ2-3; D remains ambiguous. Germline V lookup: CDR1 KGHSH, CDR2 LQKENI. Trimming removed 0 bases from V and 4 bases from J, with 2 bases in between. This CDR3 comprises 12 residues. The CDR3 is CASSPPSDTQYF. For the CDR3, the DNA is TGTGCCAGCTCACCACCTTCAGATACGCAGTATTTT.